These 26 T cell receptor beta chains share one sample of origin, sequenced in a study of technical replicates of blood from a few donors (dated by TCRdb to 2016 to 2017). Library preparation employed the immunoSEQ multiplex PCR assay. TCRdb's version of the immuneACCESS table is confined to in-frame rearrangements and falls short of the full clone set. An unresolved V gene accounts for under half of the shortfall where checked; the remainder is of unknown origin. The sample table lists roughly 50,000 clones, 93% of them with a count of one. Of the sample, around 4% is held by the ten largest clones. Sequencing was carried out using PBMCs. The receptor set was obtained from a human donor in good health. Some clones in this sample may be carry-over from other donors' samples.

This clone appeared a single time. The chain carries TRBV9 and TRBJ2-3; possible D gene TRBD2, 7 bases. The V gene lost 0 bases and the J gene lost 1 base, with 9 bases spanning the gap. The CDR3 is 15 residues long. In germline, CDR1 is SGDLS, CDR2 YYNGEE. The CDR3 spells CASSVAGGRTDTQYF. CDR3 bases: TGTGCCAGCAGCGTAGCGGGGGGCCGCACAGATACGCAGTATTTT. Full variable domain (remainder filled in from reference TRBV9 and TRBJ2-3): DSGVTQTPKHLITATGQRVTLRCSPRSGDLSVYWYQQSLDQGLQFLIQYYNGEERAKGNILERFSAQQFPDLHSELNLSSLELGDSALYFCASSVAGGRTDTQYFGPGTRLTVL.

The chain couples TRBV19 to TRBJ1-2, with D tentatively TRBD1 (5 bases). The germline CDR1 and CDR2 sequences are LNHDA and SQIVND (reference sequence). The CDR3 has 14 amino acids. The V end was cut by 7 bases, the J end by 2 bases, with 14 bases between. Here the CDR3 DNA reads TGTGCCAGTACCGAACAGGCCGGGAACTATGGCTACACCTTC. This gives the protein CASTEQAGNYGYTF.

This chain uses TRBV7-8 with TRBJ1-6, with TRBD1 matching over 12 bases. Trimming cost V 4 bases and J 8 bases; bases outside gene matches: 3. Germline V gives CDR1 SGHVS, CDR2 FQNEAQ. There are 15 residues in the CDR3. CDR3 sequence reads: CASSWDRGQYSPLHF. The CDR3 nucleotides are TGTGCCAGCAGCTGGGACAGGGGGCAGTATTCACCCCTCCACTTT.

The rearrangement links TRBV7-9 to TRBJ2-1, with 9 bases matching TRBD2. Trimming cost V 1 base and J 4 bases; bases outside gene matches: 5. The CDR3 contains 16 residues. Germline V gene data show CDR1 as SEHNR and CDR2 as FQNEAQ (reference sequence). CDR3 amino acids: CASSLGASGAYNEQFF. The CDR3 coding sequence is TGTGCCAGCAGCTTAGGGGCTAGCGGGGCTTACAATGAGCAGTTCTTC. Full variable domain (outside the CDR3, taken from reference TRBV7-9 and TRBJ2-1): DTGVSQNPRHKITKRGQNVTFRCDPISEHNRLYWYRQTLGQGPEFLTYFQNEAQLEKSRLLSDRFSAERPKGSFSTLEIQRTEQGDSAMYLCASSLGASGAYNEQFFGPGTRLTVL.

This chain links TRBV11-3 with TRBJ2-7, with 8 positions matching TRBD1. There are 14 residues in the CDR3. CDR1 SGHNT and CDR2 YENEEA come from the germline V gene. The V and J ends lost 5 bases and 5 bases, in that order; junction bases with no gene match: 8. The CDR3 spells CASSSRDRRHEQYF. Written as DNA, the CDR3 is TGTGCCAGCAGCAGCCGGGACAGGAGGCACGAGCAGTACTTC.

This chain joins TRBV7-9 and TRBJ2-2; TRBD1 matches 9 bases. Germline CDR1 is SEHNR and CDR2 is FQNEAQ (reference sequence). This CDR3 has 16 amino acids. V gave up 5 bases and J gave up 4 bases; unmatched junction bases: 8. The CDR3 spells CASSRPGTGSTGELFF. The CDR3 coding sequence is TGTGCCAGCAGCCGACCCGGGACAGGGTCCACCGGGGAGCTGTTTTTT.

The genes are TRBV9 and TRBJ1-2; D uncertain. Between the trimmed V and J ends, which lost 3 bases and 4 bases, there was a span of 10 bases. There are 13 residues in the CDR3. Germline CDR1 and CDR2: SGDLS and YYNGEE. The CDR3: CASSALAGYGYTF. CDR3 coding DNA: TGTGCCAGCAGCGCCCTGGCTGGCTATGGCTACACCTTC.

This clone showed up just a few times. The V gene is TRBV6-1, the J gene TRBJ2-7, with a tentative D call TRBD1 (5 bases). V shed 10 bases and J shed 3 bases, with 19 bases lying between them. From germline, CDR1 is MNHNS and CDR2 SASEGT. The CDR3 extends over 14 amino acids. The CDR3 nucleotides are TGTGCCACACTTATGGGGCCGTTTGACTACGAGCAGTACTTC. Residues: CATLMGPFDYEQYF.

The genes are TRBV29-1 and TRBJ2-1; 7 bases align to TRBD1. CDR1 SQVTM and CDR2 ANQGSEA come from the germline V gene. Trimming cost V 7 bases and J 9 bases; bases outside gene matches: 9. The CDR3 is made up of 12 amino acids. The CDR3 reads CSGVPGGVEQFF. CDR3 coding DNA: TGCAGCGGGGTCCCAGGGGGTGTTGAGCAGTTCTTC.

The rearrangement uses TRBV6-5 and TRBJ1-3, with 7 bases matching TRBD1. J was trimmed by 3 bases and V by 6 bases; bases with no gene match: 5. CDR3 size: 14 residues. The germline V gene has CDR1 MNHEY and CDR2 SVGAGI. DNA of the CDR3: TGTGCCAGCAGCCGACAGGGATATGGAAACACCATATATTTT. Amino acid sequence: CASSRQGYGNTIYF.

The chain couples TRBV5-1 to TRBJ2-7; 8 bases are a match to TRBD1. CDR1 and CDR2 from the germline V gene are SGHRS and YFSETQ. This CDR3 is built from 15 residues. Germline trimming cut 0 bases from V and 3 bases from J; bases unmatched to any gene: 5. The CDR3 is CASSLGDRPFYEQYF. CDR3 DNA sequence: TGCGCCAGCAGCTTGGGGGACAGGCCCTTCTACGAGCAGTACTTC.

The chain joins TRBV10-3 to TRBJ2-7; 9 nucleotides line up with TRBD1. Germline V gene lookup returns CDR1 ENHRY and CDR2 SYGVKD. The CDR3 spans 14 residues. V gave up 2 bases and J gave up 5 bases; unmatched junction bases: 4. DNA of the CDR3: TGTGCCATCAGTGAGACGGACAGGGGCGACGAGCAGTACTTC. Its translation: CAISETDRGDEQYF.

The chain recombines TRBV7-2 with TRBJ2-3; tentatively, D is TRBD1 (5 bases). The germline gives CDR1 SGHTA, CDR2 FQGNSA. V lost 3 bases to trimming and J lost 2 bases, with 9 bases between them. This CDR3 spans 14 amino acids. The CDR3 sequence: CASSFNRHTDTQYF. The CDR3 DNA sequence: TGTGCCAGCAGCTTCAACAGGCACACAGATACGCAGTATTTT.

CDR3 DNA: TGTGCCTGGAGTGTACAGGGTTACACCGGGGAGCTGTTTTTT. This translates into CAWSVQGYTGELFF. The chain carries TRBV30 and TRBJ2-2, with D perhaps TRBD1 (6 bases). Germline values: CDR1 GTSNPN, CDR2 SVGIG (reference sequence). The CDR3 spans 14 residues. V lost 0 bases, J lost 3 bases, and 8 bases lay in between.

The chain is built from TRBV5-1 and TRBJ2-7; 9 nucleotides line up with TRBD2. J gave up 0 bases and V 3 bases, and 4 bases lay outside the gene matches. Germline V gene data show CDR1 as SGHRS and CDR2 as YFSETQ. The CDR3 contains 15 residues. CDR3 nucleotide sequence: TGCGCCAGCAGCTCGCTAGCGGGAAGCTCCTACGAGCAGTACTTC. As protein: CASSSLAGSSYEQYF.

The chain carries TRBV18 and TRBJ1-4; 8 nucleotides agree with TRBD1. This CDR3 is built from 15 residues. V lost 5 bases, J lost 7 bases, and 9 bases stayed unmatched. The V gene's germline CDR1 is KGHSH and CDR2 LQKENI. The CDR3 bases are TGTGCCAGCTCATCCAACAGGGGGGCTAGTGAAAAACTGTTTTTT. Amino acids: CASSSNRGASEKLFF.

This chain connects TRBV5-4 to TRBJ1-3; the D gene is possibly TRBD1 (6 bases). Germline CDR1 reads SGHNT; CDR2 reads YYREEE (reference sequence). V was clipped by 5 bases and J by 1 base, with 10 bases between them. This CDR3 spans 14 amino acids. This CDR3 reads CASRGDISGNTIYF. The CDR3 DNA reads as TGTGCCAGCAGGGGGGACATTTCTGGAAACACCATATATTTT.

The chain combines TRBV2 with TRBJ2-2; tentative D call: TRBD2 (6 bases). Per the germline V gene, CDR1 is SNHLY and CDR2 is FYNNEI. Trimming removed 8 bases from V and 5 bases from J, with 15 bases in between. The CDR3 totals 14 residues. Here the CDR3 reads CASWSGLPTGELFF. In nucleotides, the CDR3 is TGTGCCAGCTGGAGCGGGCTACCTACCGGGGAGCTGTTTTTT.

The rearrangement links TRBV1 to TRBJ2-3; TRBD2 is the table's D call, not checked against the DNA. TRBV1 is a listed pseudogene. The CDR3 runs to 19 residues. The CDR3 nucleotides read TGCACCAGCAGCCAAGAAATTTTCCAACTCCTTCAACTCACAGATACGCAGTATTTT. This translates into CTSSQEIFQLLQLTDTQYF.

The chain employs TRBV9 and TRBJ2-1; weak D call: TRBD2 (5 bases). The CDR3 extends over 14 amino acids. From germline, CDR1 is SGDLS and CDR2 YYNGEE. V shed 7 bases and J shed 8 bases, with 19 bases lying between them. CDR3 sequence (DNA): TGTGCCAGCTCCCCAGATCTAGCTGGGGATGAGCAGTTCTTC. Protein product: CASSPDLAGDEQFF.

The CDR3: CSVKRPGQGSYEQYF. Written as DNA, the CDR3 is TGCAGCGTAAAAAGACCGGGACAGGGATCCTACGAGCAGTACTTC. V is TRBV29-1 and J is TRBJ2-7, with TRBD1 matching over 9 bases. The CDR3 has 15 amino acids. Trimming cost V 6 bases and J 1 base; bases outside gene matches: 10. From germline, CDR1 is SQVTM and CDR2 ANQGSEA.

The rearrangement joins TRBV28 to TRBJ2-7, with D uncertain. The CDR3 runs 12 residues. V was shortened by 2 bases and J by 4 bases, with 6 bases between the two germline ends. CDR1 and CDR2 (germline): MDHEN, SYDVKM. This CDR3 reads CASSLQVYEQYF. The CDR3 coding sequence is TGTGCCAGCAGTTTACAGGTTTACGAGCAGTACTTC.

J is TRBJ2-7 and V is TRBV12-5; D ambiguous. The V gene lost 2 bases and the J gene lost 4 bases, with 15 bases spanning the gap. Germline V gives CDR1 LGHNT, CDR2 FRNRAP. CDR3 length equals 15 residues. The DNA of the CDR3 is TGTGCTAGTGGTTTGACAGAGTCCCTTAAGTACGAGCAGTACTTC. As protein: CASGLTESLKYEQYF.

The chain links TRBV19 to TRBJ1-5; weak D call: TRBD1 (5 bases). V lost 5 bases and J 11 bases, leaving 19 bases between the germline ends. This CDR3 has 14 amino acids. The germline CDR1 and CDR2 sequences are LNHDA and SQIVND (reference sequence). CDR3: CASSPLSRRGAQHF. The CDR3 coding sequence is TGTGCCAGTAGTCCTCTAAGCCGCCGGGGGGCCCAGCATTTT.

This clone was seen only once. The CDR3 region has the DNA TGTGCCAGCAGCCTCCATAGCGGGGGCTACAATGAGCAGTTCTTC. This codes for CASSLHSGGYNEQFF. The chain employs TRBV11-3 and TRBJ2-1; 9 bases are shared with TRBD2. CDR1 and CDR2 from the germline V gene are SGHNT and YENEEA. With 5 bases clipped from V and 3 bases from J, the junction kept 5 bases outside the gene matches. CDR3 length: 15 amino acids.

The chain links TRBV7-9 to TRBJ2-6, with D possibly TRBD1 on 6 matching bases. This CDR3 comprises 19 residues. Germline-derived CDR1 and CDR2 are SEHNR and FQNEAQ (reference sequence). Trimming stripped 6 bases from V and 4 bases from J, with 25 bases between. Here the CDR3 DNA reads TGTGCCAGCAGACAAACCCAAAGACAGGCCGTGTCAGGGGCCAACGTCCTGACTTTC. Translation gives CASRQTQRQAVSGANVLTF.